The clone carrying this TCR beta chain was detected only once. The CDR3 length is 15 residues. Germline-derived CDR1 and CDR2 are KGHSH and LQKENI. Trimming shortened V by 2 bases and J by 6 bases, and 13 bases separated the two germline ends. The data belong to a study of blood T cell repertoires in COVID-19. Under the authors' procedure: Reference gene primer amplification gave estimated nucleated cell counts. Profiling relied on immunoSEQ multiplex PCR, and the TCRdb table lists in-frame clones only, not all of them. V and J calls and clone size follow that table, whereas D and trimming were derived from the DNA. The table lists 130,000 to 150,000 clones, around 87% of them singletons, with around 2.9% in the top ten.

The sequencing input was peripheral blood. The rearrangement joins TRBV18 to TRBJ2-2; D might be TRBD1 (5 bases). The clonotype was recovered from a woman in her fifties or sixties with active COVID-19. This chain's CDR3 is CASSPVQGNPGELFF. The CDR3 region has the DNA TGTGCCAGCTCACCAGTTCAGGGAAACCCCGGGGAGCTGTTTTTT.